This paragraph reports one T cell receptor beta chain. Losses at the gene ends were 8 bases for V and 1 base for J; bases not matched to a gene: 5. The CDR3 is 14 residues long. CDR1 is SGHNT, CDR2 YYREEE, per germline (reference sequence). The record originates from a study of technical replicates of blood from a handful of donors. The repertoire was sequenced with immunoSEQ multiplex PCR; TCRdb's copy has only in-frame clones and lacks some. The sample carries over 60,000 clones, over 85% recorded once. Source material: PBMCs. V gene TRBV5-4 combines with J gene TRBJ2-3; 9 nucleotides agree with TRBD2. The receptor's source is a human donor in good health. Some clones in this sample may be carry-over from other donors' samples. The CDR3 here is CASAPSGGTDTQYF. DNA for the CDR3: TGTGCCAGTGCCCCTAGCGGGGGCACAGATACGCAGTATTTT.